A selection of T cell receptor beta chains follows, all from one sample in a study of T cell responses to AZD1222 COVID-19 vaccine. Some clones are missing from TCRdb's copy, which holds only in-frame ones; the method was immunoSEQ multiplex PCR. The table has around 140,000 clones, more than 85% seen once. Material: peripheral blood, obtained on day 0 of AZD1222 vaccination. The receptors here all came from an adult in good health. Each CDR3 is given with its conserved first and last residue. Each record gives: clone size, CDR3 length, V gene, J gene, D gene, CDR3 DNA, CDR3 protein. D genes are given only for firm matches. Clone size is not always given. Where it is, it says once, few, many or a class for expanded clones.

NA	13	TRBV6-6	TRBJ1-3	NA	TGTGCCAGCGGGGAGAGCTCTGGAAACACCATATATTTT	CASGESSGNTIYF
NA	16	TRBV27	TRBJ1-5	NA	TGTGCCAGCAGTCCGCGGACCGGCTATAGCAATCAGCCCCAGCATTTT	CASSPRTGYSNQPQHF
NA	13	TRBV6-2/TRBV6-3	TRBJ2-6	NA	TGTGCCAGCAGCCATTCTGGGGCCAACGTCCTGACTTTC	CASSHSGANVLTF
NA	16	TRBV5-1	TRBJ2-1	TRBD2	TGCGCCAGCAGCTCCCAGGCCAGCGGGAGGGCCGGTGAGCAGTTCTTC	CASSSQASGRAGEQFF
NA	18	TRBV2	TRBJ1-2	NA	TGTGCCAGCAGTCCGGACCCCTTCGAGGGACTAACTAACTATGGCTACACCTTC	CASSPDPFEGLTNYGYTF
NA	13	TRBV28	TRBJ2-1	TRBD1	TGTGCCAGCAGGGACAGGGGGCGGGGTGAGCAGTTCTTC	CASRDRGRGEQFF
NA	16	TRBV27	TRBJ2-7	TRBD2	TGTGCCAGCAGACTCCGACTAGCGGGGGCCTCCTACGAGCAGTACTTC	CASRLRLAGASYEQYF
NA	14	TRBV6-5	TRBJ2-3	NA	TGTGCCAGCAGCCTAACAGGGTACACAGATACGCAGTATTTT	CASSLTGYTDTQYF
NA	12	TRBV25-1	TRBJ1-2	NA	TGTGCCAGCAGTGGGGATATCTATGGCTACACCTTC	CASSGDIYGYTF
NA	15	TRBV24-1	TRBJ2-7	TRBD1	TGTGCCACCAGTGATCCCCGGGACAGGGACCACGAGCAGTACTTC	CATSDPRDRDHEQYF
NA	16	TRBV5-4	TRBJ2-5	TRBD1	TGTGCCTGCCATGGTCAACGCAGGGGGACCCAAGAGACCCAGTACTTC	CACHGQRRGTQETQYF
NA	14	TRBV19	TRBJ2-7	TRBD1	TGTGCCAGTAGTCAAAGACAGGGGGCCTACGAGCAGTACTTC	CASSQRQGAYEQYF
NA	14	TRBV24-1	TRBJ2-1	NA	TGTGCCACCGCGGCCCAGGACAACCGTTATGAGCAGTTCTTC	CATAAQDNRYEQFF
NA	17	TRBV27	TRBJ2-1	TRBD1	TGTGCCAGCAGTCGGGACAGGCTATCGAGCTCCTACAATGAGCAGTTCTTC	CASSRDRLSSSYNEQFF
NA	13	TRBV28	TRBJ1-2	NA	TGTGCCAGCACCCGCGGGGCTACCCGCGGCTACACCTTC	CASTRGATRGYTF
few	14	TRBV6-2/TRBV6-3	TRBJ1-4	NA	TGTGCCAGCAGCCTCCGACCTGAGGGGGAAAAACTGTTTTTT	CASSLRPEGEKLFF
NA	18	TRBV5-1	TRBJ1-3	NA	TGCGCCAGCAGCTTGGAAGGTCGGGGGCCCGTCTCTGGAAACACCATATATTTT	CASSLEGRGPVSGNTIYF
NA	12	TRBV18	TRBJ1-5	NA	TGTGCCAGCTCACCTCAGGGTCAGCCCCAGCATTTT	CASSPQGQPQHF
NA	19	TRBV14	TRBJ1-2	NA	TGTGCCAGCAGCCAGACGACCTGGGCCGTTCGCCTTACTAACTATGGCTACACCTTC	CASSQTTWAVRLTNYGYTF
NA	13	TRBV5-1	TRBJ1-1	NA	TGCGCCAGCAGCTTGGTACTTAACACTGAAGCTTTCTTT	CASSLVLNTEAFF
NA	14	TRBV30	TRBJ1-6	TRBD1	TGTGCCTGGAGGAGGACAGGGGATGTATCACCCCTCCACTTT	CAWRRTGDVSPLHF
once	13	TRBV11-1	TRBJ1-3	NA	TGTGCCAGCAGCTCGGACTCTGGAAACACCATATATTTT	CASSSDSGNTIYF
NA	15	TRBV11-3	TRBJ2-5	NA	TGTGCCAGCAGCTTCGCTCGCGAGGGTCAAGAGACCCAGTACTTC	CASSFAREGQETQYF
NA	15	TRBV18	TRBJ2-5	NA	TGTGCCAGCTCACCACCGGCGGGGGCACAAGAGACCCAGTACTTC	CASSPPAGAQETQYF
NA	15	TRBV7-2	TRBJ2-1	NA	TGTGCCAGCAGCTTAGCTAGCGATTACTACAATGAGCAGTTCTTC	CASSLASDYYNEQFF
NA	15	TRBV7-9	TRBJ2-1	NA	TGTGCCAGCAGCTTAGAGAGCGGACTATACAATGAGCAGTTCTTC	CASSLESGLYNEQFF
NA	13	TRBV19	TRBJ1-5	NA	TGTGCCAGTAGTATCGTCCAGGGTCAGCCCCAGCATTTT	CASSIVQGQPQHF
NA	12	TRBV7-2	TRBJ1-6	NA	TGTGCCAGCAGCTCCGTACGTTCACCCCTCCACTTT	CASSSVRSPLHF
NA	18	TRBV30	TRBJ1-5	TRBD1	TGTGCCTGGAGTGTATGGGGACAGGGTGATCTTGGCAATCAGCCCCAGCATTTT	CAWSVWGQGDLGNQPQHF
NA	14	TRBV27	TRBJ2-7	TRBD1	TGTGCCAGCAGTTCCTGGACAGGGGAATACGAGCAGTACTTC	CASSSWTGEYEQYF
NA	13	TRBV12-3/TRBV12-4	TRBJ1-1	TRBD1	TGTGCCAGAGAACAGGGGATAGGGTCTGAAGCTTTCTTT	CAREQGIGSEAFF
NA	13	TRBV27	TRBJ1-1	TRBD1	TGTGCCAGCAGTCGACAGGGCGGGACTGAAGCTTTCTTT	CASSRQGGTEAFF
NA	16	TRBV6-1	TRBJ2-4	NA	TGTGCCAGCAGTGATTCCGGATCGCAGTCAAAAAACATTCAGTACTTC	CASSDSGSQSKNIQYF
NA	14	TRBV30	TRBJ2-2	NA	TGTGCCTGGAGTGGAGGCGGGCCCACCGGGGAGCTGTTTTTT	CAWSGGGPTGELFF
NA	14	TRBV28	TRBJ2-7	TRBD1	TGTGCCAGCAGCCCCCCCAGGGGGCCCTACGAGCAGTACTTC	CASSPPRGPYEQYF
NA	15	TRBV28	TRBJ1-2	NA	TGTGCCAGCAGTCCCCCGACGAGAGGGGTGAGTGGCTACACCTTC	CASSPPTRGVSGYTF
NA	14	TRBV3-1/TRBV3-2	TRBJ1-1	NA	TGTGCCAGCAGCCAAGATATGGGGGCAACTGAAGCTTTCTTT	CASSQDMGATEAFF
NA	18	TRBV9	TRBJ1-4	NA	TGTGCCAGCAGCCCAGGGGACACGTACACCACAACTAATGAAAAACTGTTTTTT	CASSPGDTYTTTNEKLFF
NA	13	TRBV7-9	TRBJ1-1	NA	TGTGCCAGCAGCCAGGCGGAATTCACTGAAGCTTTCTTT	CASSQAEFTEAFF
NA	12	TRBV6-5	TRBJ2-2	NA	TGTGCCAGCAGTTACTTTCCCGGGGAGCTGTTTTTT	CASSYFPGELFF
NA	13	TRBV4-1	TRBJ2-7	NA	TGCGCCAGCAGCCTCAATCAGGGCTACGAGCAGTACTTC	CASSLNQGYEQYF
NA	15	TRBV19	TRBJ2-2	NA	TGTGCCAGTAGTATTGGCGGGATCGGGCCCGCGGAGCTGTTTTTT	CASSIGGIGPAELFF
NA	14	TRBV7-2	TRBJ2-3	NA	TGTGCCAGCAGCTTAGACCCAGGGGCAGATACGCAGTATTTT	CASSLDPGADTQYF
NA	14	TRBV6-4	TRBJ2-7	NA	TGTGCCAGCCTATTTAGCGTGACCTCCTACGAGCAGTACTTC	CASLFSVTSYEQYF
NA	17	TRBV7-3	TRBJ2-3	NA	TGTGCCAGCAGCTTATCCGGGGGAGCCCCTAGCACAGATACGCAGTATTTT	CASSLSGGAPSTDTQYF
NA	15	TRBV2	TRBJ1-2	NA	TGTGCCAGCAGTGAGTCATCATGGACCCCTAAAACCTACACCTTC	CASSESSWTPKTYTF
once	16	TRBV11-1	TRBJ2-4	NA	TGTGCCAGCAGCTTAGAGCCCAGGCTAGCCAAAAACATTCAGTACTTC	CASSLEPRLAKNIQYF
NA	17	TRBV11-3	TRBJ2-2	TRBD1	TGTGCCAGCAGGTCTAAGGGCGGACAGGGTCCGGCCGGGGAGCTGTTTTTT	CASRSKGGQGPAGELFF
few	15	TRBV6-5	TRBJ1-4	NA	TGTGCCAGCAGTTACTCGACAGGCATGAATGAAAAACTGTTTTTT	CASSYSTGMNEKLFF
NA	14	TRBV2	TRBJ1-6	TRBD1	TGTGCCAGCGACCGGACAGGGCAAGATTCACCCCTCCACTTT	CASDRTGQDSPLHF
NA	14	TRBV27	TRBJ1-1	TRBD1	TGTGCCAGCAGAATACAGGGGGTGAACACTGAAGCTTTCTTT	CASRIQGVNTEAFF
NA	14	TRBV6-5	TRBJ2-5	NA	TGTGCCAGCACTCCACGCCGTGGGGGAGAGACCCAGTACTTC	CASTPRRGGETQYF
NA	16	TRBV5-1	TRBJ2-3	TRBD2	TGCGCCAGCAGCTTGTTCGGCGGGGGGGCCGCAGATACGCAGTATTTT	CASSLFGGGAADTQYF
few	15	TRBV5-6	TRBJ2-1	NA	TGTGCCAGCAGCCTGGCCCGCGGGGCGGGACAGAAGCAGTTCTTC	CASSLARGAGQKQFF
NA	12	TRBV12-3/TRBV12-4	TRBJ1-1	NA	TGTGCCAGCAGTTTCTGGGGCACTGAAGCTTTCTTT	CASSFWGTEAFF
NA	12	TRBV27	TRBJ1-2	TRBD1	TGTGCCAGCTCGGGGGGACAGGGGGACTACACCTTC	CASSGGQGDYTF
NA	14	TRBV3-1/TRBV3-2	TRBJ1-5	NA	TGTGCCAGCAGCCAAGGAGCCTCGAATCAGCCCCAGCATTTT	CASSQGASNQPQHF
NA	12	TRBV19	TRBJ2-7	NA	TGTGCCAGTAGTATTCCCCCTGCCGAGCAGTACTTC	CASSIPPAEQYF
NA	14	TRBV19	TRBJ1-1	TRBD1	TGTGCCAGTAGCCGACAGGGGGCGAACACTGAAGCTTTCTTT	CASSRQGANTEAFF